These 21 T cell receptor beta chains originate from one sample sequenced in a study of read filtering for tumor transcriptome and immune sequencing. This library used 300 to 450 ng RNA and molecular barcoded adaptors spanning alpha/delta and beta/gamma chains. TCRdb processed the reads anew with MiXCR; each CDR3 protein has one entry. The table has around 65,000 distinct CDR3 sequences, roughly 19% seen once. Sequencing was done on a sample of a population of CD138-negative cells sorted from bone marrow. The origin of the receptors is a donor at least 40 years old with multiple myeloma.

This clonotype was observed a few times. The V gene is TRBV4-1, the J gene TRBJ1-5; D is ambiguous. V was cut by 1 base and J by 5 bases, with 21 bases left in between. The CDR3 loop spans 18 amino acids. Germline V lookup: CDR1 MGHRA, CDR2 YSYEKL. The CDR3 region has the DNA TGCGCCAGCAGCCAAGCGAACATGGGTTTTGTTGCAGATCAGCCCCAGCATTTT. Translated: CASSQANMGFVADQPQHF.

This clonotype was seen repeatedly, ten times or more. This chain links TRBV27 with TRBJ2-2; the D gene could be TRBD1 or TRBD2 (5 bases each). CDR3 length: 15 amino acids. With 5 bases removed from V and 7 bases from J, the gap between germline ends came to 17 bases. Germline CDR1 and CDR2: MNHEY and SMNVEV (reference sequence). CDR3 amino acids: CASSIPGRSLGELFF. CDR3 DNA sequence: TGTGCCAGCAGTATTCCGGGACGGTCACTCGGGGAGCTGTTTTTT.

This clonotype has at least ten counts. V usage is TRBV10-2 and J usage is TRBJ2-1, with 9 bases matching TRBD2. Germline CDR1 WSHSY, CDR2 SAAADI. The CDR3 is 14 residues long. V lost 6 bases to trimming and J lost 7 bases; unmatched junction nucleotides: 7. As DNA, the CDR3 is TGCGCCAGCAGAGAGAGCGGGGGGCAAAATGAGCAGTTCTTC. It yields the protein CASRESGGQNEQFF.

On this clonotype itself: This could be a read error, since a much larger clone is one nucleotide away. The V and J genes are TRBV28 and TRBJ2-7; D unresolved. This CDR3 is 16 amino acids long. V gave up 5 bases and J gave up 5 bases, with 22 bases separating them. CDR1 MDHEN and CDR2 SYDVKM come from the germline V gene. CDR3: CASSLTSGMAVDEQYF. The CDR3 bases are TGTGCCAGCAGTCTCACCTCGGGCATGGCGGTCGACGAGCAGTACTTC.

There are many counts of this clonotype. The CDR3 region has the DNA TGTGCCAGCAGTTTAGCGTCGGGGGAGACCCAGTACTTC. Translation gives CASSLASGETQYF. This sequence joins TRBV12-3 or TRBV12-4 and TRBJ2-5, with a possible D match to TRBD2 (5 bases). The CDR3 runs 13 residues. The germline V and J ends were trimmed by 0 bases and 5 bases, with 7 bases remaining between them.

The rearrangement links TRBV19 to TRBJ2-2; 8 nucleotides match TRBD1. From germline, CDR1 is LNHDA and CDR2 SQIVND (reference sequence). The V and J ends lost 4 bases and 3 bases, in that order; junction bases with no gene match: 1. The CDR3 runs 14 residues. In nucleotides, the CDR3 is TGTGCCAGTAGTAGACAGGGGTACACCGGGGAGCTGTTTTTT. It encodes CASSRQGYTGELFF. Full variable domain (rest looked up from reference TRBV19 and TRBJ2-2): DGGITQSPKYLFRKEGQNVTLSCEQNLNHDAMYWYRQDPGQGLRLIYYSQIVNDFQKGDIAEGYSVSREKKESFPLTVTSAQKNPTAFYLCASSRQGYTGELFFGEGSRLTVL.

This clonotype has a handful of counts. The junction departs from germline at one end; a sequencing error may be responsible. The chain links TRBV5-5 to TRBJ1-3; unclear D gene. This CDR3 region has 14 residues. Germline V gives CDR1 SGHKS, CDR2 YYEKEE (reference sequence). CDR3: CASSFDLSGNIIYF. DNA of the CDR3: TGTGCCAGCAGCTTTGACCTCTCTGGAAACATCATATATTTT.

This clonotype came up many times. The rearrangement joins TRBV29-1 to TRBJ2-5; D not certain. CDR3 length equals 13 residues. Germline lookup yields CDR1 SQVTM and CDR2 ANQGSEA. Trimming left V 4 bases short and J 2 bases short, with 11 bases between. The CDR3 sequence: CSVAPRLQETQYF. The DNA of the CDR3 is TGCAGCGTTGCTCCTAGGCTTCAAGAGACCCAGTACTTC.

This clonotype was recorded many times. This chain links TRBV12-3 or TRBV12-4 with TRBJ1-1; 11 positions match TRBD1. V dropped 2 bases and J dropped 3; count of bases not matched to a gene: 8. This CDR3 region has 17 residues. This chain's CDR3 is CASSLRVGDRGDTEAFF. In nucleotides, the CDR3 is TGTGCCAGCAGTTTAAGGGTGGGGGACAGGGGGGACACTGAAGCTTTCTTT.

In this sample, this clonotype turned up many times. The rearrangement uses TRBV27 and TRBJ1-1; 8 positions match TRBD1. Trimming removed 4 bases from V and 7 bases from J; junction bases left unmatched: 5. The CDR3 totals 13 residues. Germline CDR1 is MNHEY and CDR2 is SMNVEV (reference sequence). CDR3 loop: CASSSYRGYEAFF. CDR3 sequence (DNA): TGTGCCAGCAGTTCATACAGGGGGTATGAAGCTTTCTTT.

This clonotype is deemed medium-sized. The V gene is TRBV30, the J gene TRBJ2-1, with TRBD1 identical over 12 bases. CDR3 length: 17 residues. With V trimmed by 0 bases and J by 2 bases, 5 bases remained unmatched. From germline, CDR1 is GTSNPN and CDR2 SVGIG (reference sequence). CDR3 amino acids: CAWSVPGTGGAYNEQFF. The CDR3 region has the DNA TGTGCCTGGAGTGTCCCCGGGACAGGGGGCGCCTACAATGAGCAGTTCTTC.

This clonotype was counted many times. V and J are TRBV6-4 and TRBJ2-1, with TRBD2 identical over 12 bases. V shed 4 bases and J 7 bases; nucleotides not matched to a gene: 11. In germline, CDR1 is MRHNA, CDR2 SNTAGT. This CDR3 is 17 amino acids long. The CDR3 sequence is CASSASFLAGGPNEQFF. CDR3 DNA sequence: TGTGCCAGCAGTGCCTCATTTCTAGCGGGGGGGCCTAATGAGCAGTTCTTC.

This clonotype showed up just a few times. The chain employs TRBV19 and TRBJ2-5, with D perhaps TRBD1 or TRBD2 (5 bases each). This CDR3 comprises 12 residues. Germline CDR1 and CDR2: LNHDA and SQIVND (reference sequence). Trimming removed 4 bases at V and 5 bases at J, with 8 bases between. In nucleotides, the CDR3 is TGTGCCAGTAGTAACGGGGACGAGACCCAGTACTTC. Translated: CASSNGDETQYF.

This clonotype was found many times. This chain joins TRBV9 and TRBJ2-1, with D perhaps assigned TRBD1 or TRBD2 (6 bases each). Germline CDR1 and CDR2: SGDLS and YYNGEE. V shed 4 bases and J shed 7 bases, with 18 bases lying between them. This CDR3 has 15 residues. CDR3 in DNA: TGTGCCAGCAGCCAAGGGGGGTCCCAGACAAATGAGCAGTTCTTC. It translates to CASSQGGSQTNEQFF.

In this sample, this clonotype turned up many times. This chain joins TRBV20-1 and TRBJ2-4, with 7 bases identical to TRBD2. The V and J ends lost 0 bases and 1 base, in that order; junction bases with no gene match: 6. The length of the CDR3 is 16 residues. Germline V lookup: CDR1 DFQATT, CDR2 SNEGSKA (reference sequence). The CDR3 coding sequence is TGCAGTGCTAGAGATCGGGGGGTTCGTGCCAAAAACATTCAGTACTTC. Its protein is CSARDRGVRAKNIQYF.

This clonotype was seen repeatedly, ten times or more. The rearrangement joins TRBV12-5 to TRBJ2-5; D ambiguous. V was pared by 5 bases and J by 2 bases, with 15 bases between. Germline values: CDR1 LGHNT, CDR2 FRNRAP. The CDR3 consists of 15 residues. The CDR3 nucleotides are TGTGCTAGTGGTCCCTTCGGATCTATTCAAGAGACCCAGTACTTC. It codes for CASGPFGSIQETQYF.

This clonotype was counted ten times or more. This sequence joins TRBV20-1 and TRBJ2-1; 9 bases line up with TRBD2. This CDR3 has 17 amino acids. The germline V gene has CDR1 DFQATT and CDR2 SNEGSKA (reference sequence). The V and J ends lost 0 bases and 5 bases, in that order; junction bases with no gene match: 11. The CDR3 reads CSAREHDGLARNNEQFF. CDR3 sequence (DNA): TGCAGTGCTAGAGAACACGACGGACTAGCGAGGAACAATGAGCAGTTCTTC.

This clonotype has at least ten counts. A junction end diverges from the germline sequence, so it may reflect a read error. This rearrangement joins TRBV28 to TRBJ2-6; D remains unclear. Germline CDR1 and CDR2: MDHEN and SYDVKM. This CDR3 is 18 amino acids long. This chain's CDR3 is CASSLFRAASSGANVLTF. CDR3 DNA: TGTGCCAGTAGTTTATTTAGGGCGGCGAGCTCTGGGGCCAACGTCCTGACTTTC. The variable domain in full, with the rest retrieved from reference TRBV28 and TRBJ2-6, is DVKVTQSSRYLVKRTGEKVFLECVQDMDHENMFWYRQDPGLGLRLIYFSYDVKMKEKGDIPEGYSVSREKKERFSLILESASTNQTSMYLCASSLFRAASSGANVLTFGAGSRLTVL.

This clonotype has ten or more counts. This CDR3 is CASSLVTGAVTEAFF. The CDR3 bases are TGCGCCAGCAGCTTGGTTACGGGGGCCGTTACTGAAGCTTTCTTT. The chain is built from TRBV5-1 and TRBJ1-1; D possibly corresponds to TRBD1 (6 bases). In germline, CDR1 is SGHRS, CDR2 YFSETQ. Deletions cut 0 bases from V and 5 bases from J, with 14 bases between. The CDR3 covers 15 residues. The whole variable domain, filled in from reference TRBV5-1 and TRBJ1-1, reads KAGVTQTPRYLIKTRGQQVTLSCSPISGHRSVSWYQQTPGQGLQFLFEYFSETQRNKGNFPGRFSGRQFSNSRSEMNVSTLELGDSALYLCASSLVTGAVTEAFFGQGTRLTVV.

This clonotype was counted between two and nine times. This chain connects TRBV12-3 or TRBV12-4 to TRBJ1-2; D ambiguous. V lost 4 bases and J 4 bases, leaving 19 bases between the germline ends. The CDR3 has 16 amino acids. DNA of the CDR3: TGTGCCAGCAGTTCCCTAGGCCTGCTTGACATCTATGGCTACACCTTC. Translated: CASSSLGLLDIYGYTF.

This clonotype has a handful of counts. V usage is TRBV5-4 and J usage is TRBJ1-5, with D possibly TRBD1 on 5 matching bases. With 2 bases removed from V and 4 bases from J, the gap between germline ends came to 10 bases. Germline assignment: CDR1 SGHNT and CDR2 YYREEE (reference sequence). CDR3 size: 14 residues. The CDR3 nucleotides are TGTGCCAGCAGCTTAGAAGGGGTGAATCAGCCCCAGCATTTT. This sequence encodes CASSLEGVNQPQHF.